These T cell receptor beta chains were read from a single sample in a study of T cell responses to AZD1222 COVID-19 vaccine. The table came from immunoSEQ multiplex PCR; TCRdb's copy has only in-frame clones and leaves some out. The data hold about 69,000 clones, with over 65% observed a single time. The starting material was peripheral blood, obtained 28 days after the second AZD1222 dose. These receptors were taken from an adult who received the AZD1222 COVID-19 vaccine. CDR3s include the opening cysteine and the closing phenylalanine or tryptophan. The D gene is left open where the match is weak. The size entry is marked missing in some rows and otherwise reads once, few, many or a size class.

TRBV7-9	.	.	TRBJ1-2	CASSPFRQNPHGYTF	TGTGCCAGCAGCCCCTTTCGGCAAAATCCCCATGGCTACACCTTC
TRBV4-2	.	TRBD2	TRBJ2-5	CASSHPWGGGRETQYF	TGTGCCAGCAGCCACCCCTGGGGGGGAGGGAGAGAGACCCAGTACTTC
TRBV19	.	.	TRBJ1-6	CASTLFFGIVGSPLHF	TGTGCCAGTACCCTCTTCTTTGGGATCGTCGGCTCACCCCTCCACTTT
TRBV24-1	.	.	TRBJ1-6	CATSDFSGYNSPLHF	TGTGCCACCAGTGATTTTTCCGGTTATAATTCACCCCTCCACTTT
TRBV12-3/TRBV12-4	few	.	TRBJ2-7	CASTTREVREQYF	TGTGCCAGCACCACTAGGGAGGTTCGGGAGCAGTACTTC
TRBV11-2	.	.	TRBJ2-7	CASSLDQSYEQYF	TGTGCCAGCAGCTTAGACCAGAGCTACGAGCAGTACTTC
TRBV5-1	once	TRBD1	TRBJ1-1	CASSLLRGRAEAFF	TGCGCCAGCAGCTTGCTCAGGGGGAGGGCTGAAGCTTTCTTT
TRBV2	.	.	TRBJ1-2	CASRETEGYTF	TGTGCCAGCAGAGAGACAGAAGGCTACACCTTC
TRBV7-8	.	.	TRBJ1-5	CASSSPSNQPQHF	TGTGCCAGCAGTTCCCCTAGCAATCAGCCCCAGCATTTT
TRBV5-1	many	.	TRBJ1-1	CASSFNGGNFRHRAEAFF	TGCGCCAGCAGCTTCAATGGTGGAAATTTTCGCCATCGGGCTGAAGCTTTCTTT
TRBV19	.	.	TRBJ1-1	CASKTGLFNTEAFF	TGTGCCAGTAAAACTGGACTTTTTAACACTGAAGCTTTCTTT
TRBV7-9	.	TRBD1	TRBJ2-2	CASSITLKGAFWSGELFF	TGTGCCAGCAGCATAACCCTCAAGGGGGCGTTTTGGTCCGGGGAGCTGTTTTTT
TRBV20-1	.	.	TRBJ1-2	CSASDVASGNTF	.
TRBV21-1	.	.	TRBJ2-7	CASSGSGDKNEQYF	TGTGCCAGCAGCGGGTCAGGGGACAAGAACGAGCAGTACTTC
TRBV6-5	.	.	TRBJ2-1	CASSPSLSSYNEQFF	TGTGCCAGCAGCCCCTCCCTCAGCTCCTACAATGAGCAGTTCTTC
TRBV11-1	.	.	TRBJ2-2	CASSFVTGELFF	TGTGCCAGCAGCTTTGTAACCGGGGAGCTGTTTTTT
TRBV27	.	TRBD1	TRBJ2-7	CASRVGQGSEQYF	TGTGCCAGCAGAGTAGGACAGGGCAGCGAGCAGTACTTC
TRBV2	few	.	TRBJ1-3	CATELPSSGNTIYF	TGTGCCACCGAACTCCCGAGCTCTGGAAACACCATATATTTT
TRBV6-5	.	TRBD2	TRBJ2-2	CASSLMRGTLTGELFF	TGTGCCAGCAGTTTAATGCGGGGGACCCTCACCGGGGAGCTGTTTTTT
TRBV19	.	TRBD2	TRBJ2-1	CASSLLRLAGADEQFF	TGTGCCAGTAGTCTCCTTAGACTAGCGGGAGCAGATGAGCAGTTCTTC
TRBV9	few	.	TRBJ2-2	CASSVARDTGELFF	TGTGCCAGCAGCGTAGCCCGGGACACCGGGGAGCTGTTTTTT
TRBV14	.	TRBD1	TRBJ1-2	CASSPTGDGYTF	TGTGCCAGCAGCCCGACAGGGGATGGCTACACCTTC
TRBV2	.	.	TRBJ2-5	CASRVNPVGAQETQYF	TGTGCCAGCAGAGTGAACCCAGTGGGGGCCCAAGAGACCCAGTACTTC
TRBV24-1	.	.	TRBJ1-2	CATSDFVTGTYGYTF	TGTGCCACCAGTGATTTCGTCACCGGGACTTATGGCTACACCTTC
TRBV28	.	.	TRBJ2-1	CASSLLKSYNEQFF	TGTGCCAGCAGTTTGTTGAAAAGCTACAATGAGCAGTTCTTC
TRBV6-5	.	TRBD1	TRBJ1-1	CASNQQGAGAFF	TGTGCCAGCAATCAACAGGGGGCAGGAGCTTTCTTT
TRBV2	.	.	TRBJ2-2	CASSIAGELFF	TGTGCCAGCAGTATCGCCGGGGAGCTGTTTTTT
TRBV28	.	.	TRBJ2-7	CASRDLYEQYF	TGTGCCAGCAGAGACCTTTACGAGCAGTACTTC
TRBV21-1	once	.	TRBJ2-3	CASSKDRKFRTDTQYF	TGTGCCAGCAGCAAAGATAGGAAGTTCCGCACAGATACGCAGTATTTT
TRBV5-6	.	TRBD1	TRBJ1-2	CASREAGQGALGYTF	TGTGCCAGCAGGGAAGCGGGACAGGGGGCGCTGGGCTACACCTTC
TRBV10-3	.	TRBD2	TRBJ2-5	CATYSAGGKGTQYF	TGTGCCACCTACTCAGCGGGAGGAAAGGGGACCCAGTACTTC
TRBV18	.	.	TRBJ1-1	CASSPSGRETEAFF	TGTGCCAGCTCACCATCCGGAAGGGAGACTGAAGCTTTCTTT
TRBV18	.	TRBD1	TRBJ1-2	CASSNPGQGSYGYTF	TGTGCCAGCTCAAATCCGGGACAGGGTTCCTATGGCTACACCTTC
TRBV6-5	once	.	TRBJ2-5	CASRETVGETQYF	TGTGCCAGCAGAGAGACAGTGGGCGAGACCCAGTACTTC
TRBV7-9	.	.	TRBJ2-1	CASSLVPNSNEQFF	TGTGCCAGCAGCTTAGTTCCTAACTCGAATGAGCAGTTCTTC
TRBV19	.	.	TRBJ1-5	CASRVLGNQPQHF	TGTGCCAGTAGGGTCTTAGGGAATCAGCCCCAGCATTTT
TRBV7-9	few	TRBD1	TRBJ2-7	CASSPTTGTDFF	TGTGCCAGCAGCCCTACCACCGGGACAGATTTCTTC
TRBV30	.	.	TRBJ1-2	CAWSFERQLGYTF	TGTGCCTGGAGTTTTGAACGACAACTCGGCTACACCTTC
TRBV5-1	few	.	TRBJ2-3	CASSLFQRTDTQYF	TGCGCCAGCAGCTTGTTCCAGAGAACAGATACGCAGTATTTT
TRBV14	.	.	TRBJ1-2	CASSQDPLDIKGLEGTF	TGTGCCAGCAGCCAAGATCCTCTGGACATTAAGGGCCTCGAAGGCACCTTC
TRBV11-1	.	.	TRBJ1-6	CASSRDMGSPLHF	TGTGCCAGCAGCAGGGATATGGGTTCACCCCTCCACTTT
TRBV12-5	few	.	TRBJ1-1	CASGSPLRRLGAFF	TGTGCTAGTGGTTCCCCTTTAAGGCGACTGGGGGCTTTCTTT
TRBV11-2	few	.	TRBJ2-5	CASSLTSETQYF	TGTGCCAGCAGCTTAACGTCAGAGACCCAGTACTTC
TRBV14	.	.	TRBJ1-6	CASSQDRRQYNSPLHF	TGTGCCAGCAGCCAAGATAGACGGCAGTATAATTCACCCCTCCACTTT
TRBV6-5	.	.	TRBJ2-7	CASSHGETYEQYF	TGTGCCAGCAGCCACGGGGAAACCTACGAGCAGTACTTC
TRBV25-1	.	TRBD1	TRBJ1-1	CASRRGQGPHTEAFF	TGTGCCAGCAGGCGGGGACAGGGCCCTCACACTGAAGCTTTCTTT
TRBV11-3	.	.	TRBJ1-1	CASSGKGPLSTEAFF	TGTGCCAGCAGCGGCAAAGGCCCACTGAGCACTGAAGCTTTCTTT
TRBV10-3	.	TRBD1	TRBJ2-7	CAIRGPGQLYEQYF	TGTGCCATCAGGGGGCCGGGACAGCTCTACGAGCAGTACTTC
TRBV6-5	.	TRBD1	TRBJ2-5	CASNGQGETQYF	TGTGCCAGCAACGGACAGGGAGAGACCCAGTACTTC
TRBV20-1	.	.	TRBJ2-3	CSPKRVDTQYF	TGCAGTCCCAAAAGGGTAGATACGCAGTATTTT
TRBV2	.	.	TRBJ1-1	CATQSGQNTEAFF	TGTGCCACCCAGAGCGGGCAGAACACTGAAGCTTTCTTT
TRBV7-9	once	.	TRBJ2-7	CASSLGGKNEQYF	TGTGCCAGCAGCTTAGGGGGCAAGAACGAGCAGTACTTC
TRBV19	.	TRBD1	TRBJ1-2	CASSTRQGGEFYGYTF	TGTGCCAGTAGTACGAGACAGGGAGGGGAGTTTTATGGCTACACCTTC
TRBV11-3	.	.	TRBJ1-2	CASSSQLGGSGYTF	TGTGCCAGCAGCTCCCAACTGGGGGGCAGCGGCTACACCTTC
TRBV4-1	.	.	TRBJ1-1	CASSPTGTRTEAFF	TGCGCCAGCAGCCCTACTGGGACGAGGACTGAAGCTTTCTTT